This is a list of T cell receptor beta chains from one sample in a study of OX40 agonist ivuxolimab in advanced cancers. Only in-frame clones appear in the TCRdb table, and some are missing; sequencing was by immunoSEQ multiplex PCR. The repertoire has under 85,000 clones, over 85% of them found once; the top ten carry about 6.6%. The sequencing here drew on CD4+ or CD8+ T cells sorted from blood, taken in a trial of the OX40 agonist ivuxolimab. These receptors were taken from an adult with an advanced solid tumor such as melanoma, head and neck, liver or kidney cancer. CDR3s include the opening cysteine and the closing phenylalanine or tryptophan. Fields, in order: J gene, V gene, CDR3 protein.

>TRBJ2-5|TRBV7-8
CASSSSGNQETQYF
>TRBJ2-3|TRBV4-1
CASSHVAGTTDTQYF
>TRBJ2-5|TRBV7-8
CASSLEGRTQYF
>TRBJ2-7|TRBV7-6
CASSLDIGLGGEQYF
>TRBJ2-1|TRBV9
CASSVKGAAYNEQFF
>TRBJ1-1|TRBV7-9
CASSLEGVYAAFF
>TRBJ2-1|TRBV6-1
CAITEQGNEQFF
>TRBJ2-7|TRBV21-1
CASSQSTGGSYEQYF
>TRBJ2-3|TRBV15
CATSREFQTDTQYF
>TRBJ1-1|TRBV6-5
CASSSGMNTEAFF
>TRBJ2-2|TRBV29-1
CSVQTGELFF
>TRBJ1-5|TRBV7-3
CASSLRGGSNQPQHF
>TRBJ2-5|TRBV19
CASSIAGGQGETQYF
>TRBJ2-1|TRBV7-9
CASSPRELQRSSYNEQFF
>TRBJ2-3|TRBV9
CASSESGGGDTQYF
>TRBJ1-1|TRBV7-8
CASSSPRNRDEAFF
>TRBJ1-3|TRBV10-2
CASSPGNTIYF
>TRBJ2-7|TRBV29-1
CSVEGVGGRDAYEQYF
>TRBJ1-1|TRBV9
CASSVEGSMNTEAFF
>TRBJ2-5|TRBV7-8
CASATPKDHGQETQYF
>TRBJ1-2|TRBV11-2
CASSLFGPGDYGYTF
>TRBJ1-1|TRBV27
CTSRGYMNTEAFF
>TRBJ1-1|TRBV13
CASSQGQGDMNTEAFF
>TRBJ2-1|TRBV5-1
CASSLETGPILSSYNEQFF
>TRBJ1-1|TRBV5-1
CASSLVQGEAFF
>TRBJ1-1|TRBV6-5
CASSYSLSNTEAFF
>TRBJ1-2|TRBV5-6
CASSLGGQTSYGYTF
>TRBJ1-2|TRBV27
CASSLGGQGIYGYTF
>TRBJ2-1|TRBV2
CATITGEKNEQFF
>TRBJ2-5|TRBV6-1
CASEPFYGAETQYF
>TRBJ1-5|TRBV4-3
CASSQERLSNQPQHF
>TRBJ1-1|TRBV28
CASSLVVRGSNEAFF
>TRBJ2-1|TRBV6-5
CASTLSGGPYNEQFF
>TRBJ2-1|TRBV28
CASSPNGGLAGNNEQFF
>TRBJ2-5|TRBV27
CASSPWDRGLETQYF
>TRBJ2-5|TRBV13
CASSFGGGQETQYF
>TRBJ2-6|TRBV7-2
CASSSIGGAGANVLTF
>TRBJ2-4|TRBV27
CASSLQGFRQDGLAKNIQYF
>TRBJ1-3|TRBV27
CASTRAPGNTIYF
>TRBJ1-2|TRBV9
CASSPPTGEVYGYTF
>TRBJ2-3|TRBV2
CASELIAGDTQYF
>TRBJ2-7|TRBV30
CAWSSGTQYEQYF
>TRBJ2-1|TRBV27
CASSQNGFLSGEQFF